Included here is one TCR beta chain sequence, with context. This clonotype was observed many times. Which antigen it targets is not known. No base quality information exists; no much larger clone differs at one position. The CDR3 measures 14 amino acids from cysteine to phenylalanine. Of the read, only the CDR3 DNA is kept; its 42 bases are in frame from base 1. Per the germline V gene, SGHDT is the CDR1 and YYEEEE is the CDR2. V gives up 6 bases and J gives up 6 bases, and the segment between their germline ends measures 13 bases. TCRdb shows the sequencer as Illumina HiSeq 1500. TCRdb trimmed the raw reads at Q25, called clones with MiXCR and kept productive beta chains. Identical CDR3 proteins give one entry, which carries the most common genes and DNA. A total of fewer than 80,000 distinct CDR3 sequences appear in this sample, about 4% of them only once. About 4.6% of the sample belongs to the ten largest clones.

The data originate from a study of T cell repertoires in cytomegalovirus infection (dated by TCRdb to the late 2010s). Regarding the complete study: Because public TCR beta signatures pointed to carriage of CMV infection together with the matching HLA type, the HLA type of each donor mattered for the analysis. The full study reports these points: The ex vivo response was dominated by HLA-C-restricted CMV-specific TCR beta clonotypes, which also provided the single most frequent clonotype in two of eight donors. Carriers of CMV infection plus the relevant HLA type were discriminated by the cumulative frequency of public TCR beta family members in the study cohort and in an independent 352-donor cohort.

The TCR sequence derives from a human donor in good health (CMV status not recorded). Some clones in this sample may be carry-over from other donors' samples. The rearranged chain carries TRBV5-6 and TRBJ1-6; the D region possibly corresponds to TRBD1 (5 bases align). The sample taken for sequencing was PBMCs. The CDR3 corresponds to CASKVLGGNSPLHF. The DNA sequence is TGTGCCAGCAAAGTCCTCGGGGGTAATTCACCCCTCCACTTT. With the rest looked up from the reference TRBV5-6 and TRBJ1-6 genes rather than sequenced, the full variable domain is DAGVTQSPTHLIKTRGQQVTLRCSPKSGHDTVSWYQQALGQGPQFIFQYYEEEERQRGNFPDRFSGHQFPNYSSELNVNALLLGDSALYLCASKVLGGNSPLHFGNGTRLTVT.